These 25 T cell receptor beta chains originate from one sample sequenced in a study of T-cell reconstitution after alpha-beta-depleted transplantation in children. Preparation of the TCRbeta library used unique molecular identifiers. TCRdb called the PCR reads again in MiXCR, with one record for every CDR3 protein. The sample has about 90,000 distinct CDR3 sequences, roughly a sixth seen once. The source material was PBMCs, mostly from graft donor cells, sampled 180 days after TCRalphabeta/CD19-depleted stem cell transplant. These receptors were obtained from a male patient between 2 and 15 years old who had a stem cell transplant for acute lymphoblastic leukemia, so the T cells may come from the graft donor.

V gene TRBV29-1 combines with J gene TRBJ1-1; 7 nucleotides match TRBD1. Germline V CDR1 and CDR2: SQVTM, ANQGSEA. V gave up 7 bases and J gave up 0 bases; unmatched junction bases: 5. The CDR3 totals 13 residues. The CDR3 protein is CSGVTGLNTEAFF. CDR3 nucleotide sequence: TGCAGCGGGGTGACAGGGCTGAACACTGAAGCTTTCTTT.

This clonotype was picked up many times. This chain uses TRBV7-9 with TRBJ1-5; D may be TRBD1 (6 bases). Germline CDR1 is SEHNR and CDR2 is FQNEAQ (reference sequence). The CDR3 is made up of 14 amino acids. Trimming stripped 5 bases from V and 3 bases from J, with 11 bases between. The CDR3 coding sequence is TGTGCCAGCAGCCAGGACAGTCCCAATCAGCCCCAGCATTTT. It codes for CASSQDSPNQPQHF. Drawing the rest from reference TRBV7-9 and TRBJ1-5, the complete variable domain is DTGVSQNPRHKITKRGQNVTFRCDPISEHNRLYWYRQTLGQGPEFLTYFQNEAQLEKSRLLSDRFSAERPKGSFSTLEIQRTEQGDSAMYLCASSQDSPNQPQHFGDGTRLSIL.

The chain recombines TRBV11-2 with TRBJ2-2; D is perhaps TRBD1 (6 bases). This CDR3 contains 19 residues. Trimming removed 0 bases from V and 4 bases from J, with 21 bases in between. Germline V gene data show CDR1 as SGHAT and CDR2 as FQNNGV. The CDR3 here is CASSLDLRRPGVGTGELFF. The CDR3 nucleotides are TGTGCCAGCAGCTTAGACCTTCGAAGGCCAGGGGTTGGCACCGGGGAGCTGTTTTTT.

The sample holds a few counts of this clonotype. The chain has TRBV5-1 and TRBJ2-1; the match to TRBD2 covers 8 bases. The CDR3 is made up of 13 amino acids. Germline values: CDR1 SGHRS, CDR2 YFSETQ. V lost 4 bases to trimming and J lost 12 bases; unmatched junction nucleotides: 9. The CDR3 nucleotides are TGCGCCAGCAGCCCCGGGACTAGGGGGTGGCAGTTCTTC. This codes for CASSPGTRGWQFF.

V usage is TRBV27 and J usage is TRBJ2-2; D ambiguous. Trimming took off 2 bases at V and 4 bases at J, with 11 bases between the two ends. The length of the CDR3 is 15 residues. CDR1 is MNHEY and CDR2 is SMNVEV in the germline V gene (reference sequence). The DNA for the CDR3 is TGTGCCAGCAGTTTAGTAGTAACGGTCACCGGGGAGCTGTTTTTT. As protein: CASSLVVTVTGELFF.

This clonotype was counted a few times. The rearrangement links TRBV7-2 to TRBJ2-2; weak D call: TRBD2 (6 bases). Germline V gene sequence: CDR1 SGHTA, CDR2 FQGNSA. V was cut by 5 bases and J by 0 bases, with 16 bases left in between. The CDR3 sequence is 17 residues long. The CDR3 spells CASSLRRGFSNTGELFF. The CDR3 coding sequence is TGTGCCAGCAGCCTCCGGCGGGGTTTTTCGAACACCGGGGAGCTGTTTTTT.

V usage is TRBV11-2 and J usage is TRBJ2-3; D not certain. The CDR3 runs to 14 residues. The germline V and J ends were trimmed by 5 bases and 4 bases, with 13 bases remaining between them. Germline lookup yields CDR1 SGHAT and CDR2 FQNNGV. The DNA of the CDR3 is TGTGCCAGCAGCCCCAACCTCGGCCCAGATACGCAGTATTTT. The encoded protein is CASSPNLGPDTQYF.

This rearrangement joins TRBV13 to TRBJ1-3; D is unresolved. Germline V gene lookup returns CDR1 PRHDT and CDR2 FYEKMQ (reference sequence). V was clipped by 5 bases and J by 10 bases, with 6 bases between them. CDR3 size: 10 residues. CDR3 in amino acids: CASSPSTIYF. The CDR3 bases are TGTGCCAGCAGCCCATCTACCATATATTTT.

Only a few counts were recorded for this clonotype. The V gene is TRBV5-1, the J gene TRBJ2-7; perhaps TRBD1 as D (6 bases). The V gene lost 4 bases and the J gene lost 0 bases, with 11 bases spanning the gap. Germline CDR1 reads SGHRS; CDR2 reads YFSETQ. This CDR3 has 14 residues. CDR3 DNA sequence: TGCGCCAGCAGCACGACAGGCTACTCCTACGAGCAGTACTTC. Translation: CASSTTGYSYEQYF.

The chain is built from TRBV29-1 and TRBJ1-1; no reliable D call. Trimming took 0 bases from V and 10 from J, leaving 15 bases between them. Germline CDR1 is SQVTM and CDR2 is ANQGSEA. CDR3 size: 13 residues. This chain's CDR3 is CSVEDRGRMGAFF. The CDR3 DNA reads TGCAGCGTTGAAGATAGAGGCCGAATGGGAGCTTTCTTT. Filled out from reference TRBV29-1 and TRBJ1-1, the complete variable domain reads SAVISQKPSRDICQRGTSLTIQCQVDSQVTMMFWYRQQPGQSLTLIATANQGSEATYESGFVIDKFPISRPNLTFSTLTVSNMSPEDSSIYLCSVEDRGRMGAFFGQGTRLTVV.

This clonotype was recorded many times. V usage is TRBV5-1 and J usage is TRBJ1-1; unclear D gene. This CDR3 has 14 amino acids. V gave up 3 bases and J gave up 1 base, with 10 bases separating them. In germline, CDR1 is SGHRS, CDR2 YFSETQ. CDR3 sequence: CASSSAISNTEAFF. In DNA form, the CDR3 reads TGCGCCAGCAGCTCCGCCATCTCGAACACTGAAGCTTTCTTT.

This sequence joins TRBV2 and TRBJ2-3, with D perhaps TRBD1 or TRBD2 (5 bases each). The CDR3 spans 15 residues. Trimming removed 2 bases from V and 1 base from J, with 10 bases in between. CDR1 is SNHLY, CDR2 FYNNEI, per germline. CDR3 DNA sequence: TGTGCCAGCAGTGAATCGGGGCCGGGCACAGATACGCAGTATTTT. Its protein product is CASSESGPGTDTQYF. The full variable domain, rest sourced from reference TRBV2 and TRBJ2-3, is EPEVTQTPSHQVTQMGQEVILRCVPISNHLYFYWYRQILGQKVEFLVSFYNNEISEKSEIFDDQFSVERPDGSNFTLKIRSTKLEDSAMYFCASSESGPGTDTQYFGPGTRLTVL.

This chain uses TRBV4-1 with TRBJ2-7; a possible D gene is TRBD1 (5 bases). Trimming removed 1 base at V and 4 bases at J, with 14 bases between. The germline CDR1 and CDR2 sequences are MGHRA and YSYEKL. The CDR3 spans 15 residues. The CDR3 nucleotides read TGCGCCAGCAGCCAAGGCCCGGACATCTCTTACGAGCAGTACTTC. Residues: CASSQGPDISYEQYF.

This clonotype was observed many times. The genes are TRBV5-1 and TRBJ2-4; 12 nucleotides align to TRBD2. V was pared by 4 bases and J by 6 bases, with 8 bases of the junction left unmatched. The CDR3 sequence is 16 residues long. Germline V gene data show CDR1 as SGHRS and CDR2 as YFSETQ. CDR3 in DNA: TGCGCCAGCAGCCCCACCCAGACTAGCGGGAGAAACATTCAGTACTTC. It codes for CASSPTQTSGRNIQYF.

The chain carries TRBV10-2 and TRBJ1-5, with a tentative D call TRBD1 (6 bases). Germline values: CDR1 WSHSY, CDR2 SAAADI. There are 15 residues in the CDR3. The V and J ends lost 1 base and 1 base respectively, with 8 bases between them. The CDR3 is CASSELGGSNQPQHF. For the CDR3, the DNA is TGCGCCAGCAGTGAGTTAGGGGGGAGCAATCAGCCCCAGCATTTT.

A few counts support this clonotype. This chain joins TRBV2 and TRBJ1-1, with D unresolved. Germline-derived CDR1 and CDR2 are SNHLY and FYNNEI. V was trimmed by 2 bases and J by 7 bases, leaving 11 bases between them. This CDR3 spans 13 amino acids. Here the CDR3 reads CASSEREPLEAFF. Here the CDR3 DNA reads TGTGCCAGCAGTGAAAGGGAACCCCTTGAAGCTTTCTTT.

Comments on this clonotype: At one boundary the junction diverges from the germline segment, which might be a read error. This sequence joins TRBV27 and TRBJ2-7, with a tentative D call TRBD2 (6 bases). Germline assignment: CDR1 MNHEY and CDR2 SMNVEV (reference sequence). The CDR3 is made up of 16 amino acids. The CDR3 nucleotides are TGTGCCAGCAGCCGCCGGGGCGGGGATTCCTCCTACGAGCAGTGCTTC. Translation: CASSRRGGDSSYEQCF.

This clonotype was seen a few times. The gene calls are TRBV12-3 or TRBV12-4 and TRBJ1-2; the D gene is possibly TRBD1 (6 bases). The CDR3 consists of 14 residues. Trimming took off 6 bases at V and 4 bases at J, with 15 bases between the two ends. The CDR3 loop is CASRDMDSGYGYTF. The CDR3 DNA reads as TGTGCCAGCAGGGATATGGACAGCGGCTATGGCTACACCTTC.

This clonotype was detected a few times. The chain has TRBV12-5 and TRBJ1-1; no reliable D call. The germline gives CDR1 LGHNT, CDR2 FRNRAP. The CDR3 consists of 17 residues. Between the trimmed V and J ends, which lost 2 bases and 6 bases, there was a span of 22 bases. CDR3 in DNA: TGTGCTAGTGGTTTGAAGGTCCTGCTACGAGAGACCCCTGAAGCTTTCTTT. Translation gives CASGLKVLLRETPEAFF.

The chain joins TRBV18 to TRBJ2-5; D uncertain. Germline assignment: CDR1 KGHSH and CDR2 LQKENI. Between the trimmed V and J ends, which lost 5 bases and 0 bases, there was a span of 4 bases. The CDR3 is 12 residues long. The CDR3 is CASSGNQETQYF. Written as DNA, the CDR3 is TGTGCCAGCTCAGGAAACCAAGAGACCCAGTACTTC.

Remarks on this clonotype: Since a much larger clone is just one base distant, this may be a read error. The chain links TRBV10-3 to TRBJ1-2; TRBD1 might be the D (6 bases). There are 11 residues in the CDR3. Per germline, CDR1 ENHRY and CDR2 SYGVKD. The CDR3 spells CATRDNYGDTF. CDR3 bases: TGTGCCACCAGGGACAACTATGGCGACACCTTC.

The V and J genes are TRBV6-2 or TRBV6-3 and TRBJ2-7, with 7 nucleotides matching TRBD1. This CDR3 comprises 17 residues. CDR1 and CDR2 from the germline V gene are MNHEY and SVGEGT. The trim removed 5 bases at V and 6 bases at J, leaving 19 bases unmatched. CDR3 sequence (DNA): TGTGCCAGCAGTACGAGGACAGGCACTACCCCCCAGGGCGAGCAGTACTTC. Residues: CASSTRTGTTPQGEQYF.

The chain combines TRBV18 with TRBJ2-2, with no clear D. Germline CDR1 and CDR2: KGHSH and LQKENI. The CDR3 is 11 residues long. Between the trimmed V and J ends, which lost 3 bases and 5 bases, there was a span of 1 base. CDR3 loop: CASSPTGELFF. The CDR3 coding sequence is TGTGCCAGCTCACCGACCGGGGAGCTGTTTTTT.

The V gene is TRBV5-1, the J gene TRBJ2-3, with TRBD2 matching over 10 bases. The germline V gene encodes CDR1 SGHRS and CDR2 YFSETQ. The CDR3 runs to 15 residues. Unmatched junction bases numbered 5, after V lost 1 base and J lost 6 bases. CDR3 residues: CASSLMFSGGDTQYF. In DNA, the CDR3 is TGCGCCAGCAGCTTGATGTTTAGCGGGGGGGATACGCAGTATTTT.

This clonotype was recorded a few times. V and J are TRBV10-2 and TRBJ2-4; no reliable D call. This CDR3 region has 14 residues. The V gene's germline CDR1 is WSHSY and CDR2 SAAADI. V dropped 0 bases and J dropped 0 bases, with 3 bases sitting between them. CDR3 loop: CASSESGAKNIQYF. The DNA of the CDR3 is TGCGCCAGCAGTGAGTCGGGAGCCAAAAACATTCAGTACTTC.